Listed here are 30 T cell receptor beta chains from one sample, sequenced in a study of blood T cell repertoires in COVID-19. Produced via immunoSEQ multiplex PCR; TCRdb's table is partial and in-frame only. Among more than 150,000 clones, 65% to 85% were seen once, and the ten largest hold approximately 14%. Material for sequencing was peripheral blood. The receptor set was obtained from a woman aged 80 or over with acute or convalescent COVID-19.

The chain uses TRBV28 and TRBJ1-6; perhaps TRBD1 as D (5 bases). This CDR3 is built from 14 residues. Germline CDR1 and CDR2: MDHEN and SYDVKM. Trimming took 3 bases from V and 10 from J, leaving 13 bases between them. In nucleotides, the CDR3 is TGTGCCAGCAGTTTGATCCAGGGAACCTCACCCCTCCACTTT. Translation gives CASSLIQGTSPLHF.

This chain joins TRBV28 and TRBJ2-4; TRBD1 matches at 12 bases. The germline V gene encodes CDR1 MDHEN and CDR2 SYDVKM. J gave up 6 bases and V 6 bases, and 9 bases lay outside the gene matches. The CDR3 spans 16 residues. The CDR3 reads CASSTPGQGAGNIQYF. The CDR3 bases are TGTGCCAGCAGCACGCCGGGACAGGGGGCGGGAAACATTCAGTACTTC.

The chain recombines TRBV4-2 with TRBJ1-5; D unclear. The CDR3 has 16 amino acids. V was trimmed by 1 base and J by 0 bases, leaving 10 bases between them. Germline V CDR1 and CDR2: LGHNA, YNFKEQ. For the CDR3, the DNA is TGTGCCAGCAGCCAAGGACGAGGAAATAGCAATCAGCCCCAGCATTTT. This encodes CASSQGRGNSNQPQHF.

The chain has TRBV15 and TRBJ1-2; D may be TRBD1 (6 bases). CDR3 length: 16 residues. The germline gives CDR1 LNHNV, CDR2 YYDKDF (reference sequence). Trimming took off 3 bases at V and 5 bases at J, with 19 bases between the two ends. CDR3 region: CATSRTSGGGPYGYTF. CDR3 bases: TGTGCCACCAGCAGGACCTCCGGGGGGGGCCCTTATGGCTACACCTTC.

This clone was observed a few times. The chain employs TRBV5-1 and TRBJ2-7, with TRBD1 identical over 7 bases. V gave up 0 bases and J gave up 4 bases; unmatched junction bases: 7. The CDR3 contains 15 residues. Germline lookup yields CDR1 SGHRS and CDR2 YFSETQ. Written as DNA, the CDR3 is TGCGCCAGCAGCTTGGCGCACAGGGGCCTATACGAGCAGTACTTC. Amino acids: CASSLAHRGLYEQYF. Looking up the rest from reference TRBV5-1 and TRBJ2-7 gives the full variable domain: KAGVTQTPRYLIKTRGQQVTLSCSPISGHRSVSWYQQTPGQGLQFLFEYFSETQRNKGNFPGRFSGRQFSNSRSEMNVSTLELGDSALYLCASSLAHRGLYEQYFGPGTRLTVT.

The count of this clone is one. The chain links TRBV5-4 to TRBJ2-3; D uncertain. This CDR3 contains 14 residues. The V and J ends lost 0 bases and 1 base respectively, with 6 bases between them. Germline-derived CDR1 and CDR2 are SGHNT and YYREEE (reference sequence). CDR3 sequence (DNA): TGTGCCAGCAGCTTGGGTACGGGCACAGATACGCAGTATTTT. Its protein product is CASSLGTGTDTQYF.

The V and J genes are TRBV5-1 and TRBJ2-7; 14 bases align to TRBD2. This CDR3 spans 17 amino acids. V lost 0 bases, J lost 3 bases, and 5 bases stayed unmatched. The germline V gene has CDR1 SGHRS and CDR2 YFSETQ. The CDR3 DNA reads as TGCGCCAGCAGCTTGGTCGGGACTAGCGGGAGTTACTACGAGCAGTACTTC. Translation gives CASSLVGTSGSYYEQYF.

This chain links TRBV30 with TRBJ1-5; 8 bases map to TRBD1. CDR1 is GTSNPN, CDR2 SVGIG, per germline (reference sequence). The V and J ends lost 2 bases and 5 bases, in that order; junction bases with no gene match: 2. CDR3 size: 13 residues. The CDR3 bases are TGTGCCTGGAGTCCGACAGGGGATCAGCCCCAGCATTTT. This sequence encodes CAWSPTGDQPQHF. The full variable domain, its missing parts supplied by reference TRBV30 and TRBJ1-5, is SQTIHQWPATLVQPVGSPLSLECTVEGTSNPNLYWYRQAAGRGLQLLFYSVGIGQISSEVPQNLSASRPQDRQFILSSKKLLLSDSGFYLCAWSPTGDQPQHFGDGTRLSIL.

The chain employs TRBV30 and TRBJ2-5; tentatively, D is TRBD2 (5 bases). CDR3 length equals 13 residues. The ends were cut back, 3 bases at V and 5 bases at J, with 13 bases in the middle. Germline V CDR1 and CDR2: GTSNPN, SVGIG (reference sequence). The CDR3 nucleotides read TGTGCCTGGAGAGTAGCGCCGGGGGAGACCCAGTACTTC. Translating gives CAWRVAPGETQYF.

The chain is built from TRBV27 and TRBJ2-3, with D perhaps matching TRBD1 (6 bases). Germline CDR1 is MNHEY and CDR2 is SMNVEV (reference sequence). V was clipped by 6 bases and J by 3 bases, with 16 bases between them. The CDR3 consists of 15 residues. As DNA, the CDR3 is TGTGCCAGCAGCCTGGGGGCGCTGGGGACAGATACGCAGTATTTT. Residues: CASSLGALGTDTQYF.

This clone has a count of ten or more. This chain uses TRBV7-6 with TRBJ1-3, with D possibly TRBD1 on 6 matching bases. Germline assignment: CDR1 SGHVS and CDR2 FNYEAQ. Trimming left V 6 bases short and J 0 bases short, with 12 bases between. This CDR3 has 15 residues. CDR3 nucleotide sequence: TGTGCCAGCAGTTCCGACAGGAGCTCTGGAAACACCATATATTTT. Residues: CASSSDRSSGNTIYF.

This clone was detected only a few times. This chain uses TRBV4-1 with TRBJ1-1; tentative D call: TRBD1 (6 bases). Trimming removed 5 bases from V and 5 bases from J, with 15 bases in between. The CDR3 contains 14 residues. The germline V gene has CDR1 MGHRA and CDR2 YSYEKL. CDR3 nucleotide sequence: TGCGCCAGCAGCAACCAGGACAGATCGACTGAAGCTTTCTTT. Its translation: CASSNQDRSTEAFF.

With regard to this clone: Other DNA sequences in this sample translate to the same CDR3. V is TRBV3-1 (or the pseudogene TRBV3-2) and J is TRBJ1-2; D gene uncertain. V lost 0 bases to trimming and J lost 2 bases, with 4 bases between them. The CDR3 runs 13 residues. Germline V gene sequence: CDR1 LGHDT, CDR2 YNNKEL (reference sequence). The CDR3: CASSQDQNYGYTF. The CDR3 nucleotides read TGTGCCAGCAGCCAAGACCAGAACTATGGCTACACCTTC.

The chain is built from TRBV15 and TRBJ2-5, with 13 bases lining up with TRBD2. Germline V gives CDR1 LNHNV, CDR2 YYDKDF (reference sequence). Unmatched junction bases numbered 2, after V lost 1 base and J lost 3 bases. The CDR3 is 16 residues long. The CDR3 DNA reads TGTGCCACCAGCAGAGGCGGACTAGCGGGGGAAGAGACCCAGTACTTC. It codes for CATSRGGLAGEETQYF.

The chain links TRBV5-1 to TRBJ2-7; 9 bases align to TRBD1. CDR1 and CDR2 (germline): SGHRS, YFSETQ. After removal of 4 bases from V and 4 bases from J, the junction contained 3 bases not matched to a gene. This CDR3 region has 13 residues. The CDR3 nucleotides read TGCGCCAGCAGCCGGGACAGGGTATACGAGCAGTACTTC. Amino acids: CASSRDRVYEQYF.

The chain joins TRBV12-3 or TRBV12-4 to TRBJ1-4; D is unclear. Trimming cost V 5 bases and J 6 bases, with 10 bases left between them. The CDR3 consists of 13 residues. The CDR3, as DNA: TGTGCCAGCAGTCCCCCCGTTGATGAAAAACTGTTTTTT. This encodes CASSPPVDEKLFF.

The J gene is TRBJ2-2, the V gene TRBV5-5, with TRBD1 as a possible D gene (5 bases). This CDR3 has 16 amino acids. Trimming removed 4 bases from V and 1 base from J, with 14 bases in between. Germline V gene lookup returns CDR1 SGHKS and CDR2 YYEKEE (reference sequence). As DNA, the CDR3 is TGTGCCAGCAGCCCCTTTGGGGCTATGAACACCGGGGAGCTGTTTTTT. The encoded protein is CASSPFGAMNTGELFF.

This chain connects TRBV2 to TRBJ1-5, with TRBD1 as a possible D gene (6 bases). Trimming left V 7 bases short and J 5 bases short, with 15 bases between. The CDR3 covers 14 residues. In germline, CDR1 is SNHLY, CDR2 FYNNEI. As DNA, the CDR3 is TGTGCCAGCAAGAAAGGGGGGGCGTATCAGCCCCAGCATTTT. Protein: CASKKGGAYQPQHF.

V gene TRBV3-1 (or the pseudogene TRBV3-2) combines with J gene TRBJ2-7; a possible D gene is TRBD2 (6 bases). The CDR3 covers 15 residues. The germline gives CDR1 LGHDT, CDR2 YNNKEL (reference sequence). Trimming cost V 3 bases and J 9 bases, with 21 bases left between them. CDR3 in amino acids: CASSHLPRGMGGQYF. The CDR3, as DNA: TGTGCCAGCAGCCACCTTCCACGGGGGATGGGCGGGCAGTACTTC.

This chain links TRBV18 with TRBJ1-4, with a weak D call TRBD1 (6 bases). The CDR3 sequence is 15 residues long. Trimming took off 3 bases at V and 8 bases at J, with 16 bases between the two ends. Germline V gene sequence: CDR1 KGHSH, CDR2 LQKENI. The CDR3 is CASSPATGRGEKLFF. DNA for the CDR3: TGTGCCAGCTCACCCGCGACAGGAAGGGGAGAAAAACTGTTTTTT. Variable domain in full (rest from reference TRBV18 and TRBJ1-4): NAGVMQNPRHLVRRRGQEARLRCSPMKGHSHVYWYRQLPEEGLKFMVYLQKENIIDESGMPKERFSAEFPKEGPSILRIQQVVRGDSAAYFCASSPATGRGEKLFFGSGTQLSVL.

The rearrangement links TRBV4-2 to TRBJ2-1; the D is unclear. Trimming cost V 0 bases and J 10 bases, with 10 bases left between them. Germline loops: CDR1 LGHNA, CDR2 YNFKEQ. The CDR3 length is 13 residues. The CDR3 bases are TGTGCCAGCAGCCAAGATCCGCCAGGAGAGCAGTTCTTC. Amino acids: CASSQDPPGEQFF.

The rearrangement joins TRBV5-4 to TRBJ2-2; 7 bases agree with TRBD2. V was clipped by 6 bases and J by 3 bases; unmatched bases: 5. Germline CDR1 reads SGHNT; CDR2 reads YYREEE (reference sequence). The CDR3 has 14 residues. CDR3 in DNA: TGTGCCAGCACTCGCCGGGGGGACACCGGGGAGCTGTTTTTT. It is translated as CASTRRGDTGELFF.

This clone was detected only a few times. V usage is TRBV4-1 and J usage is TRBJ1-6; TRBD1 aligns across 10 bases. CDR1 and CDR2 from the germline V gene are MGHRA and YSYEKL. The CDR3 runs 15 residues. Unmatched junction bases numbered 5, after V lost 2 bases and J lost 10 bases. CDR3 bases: TGCGCCAGCAGCCAATGGGGGACAGGGGACTCACCCCTCCACTTT. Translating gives CASSQWGTGDSPLHF.

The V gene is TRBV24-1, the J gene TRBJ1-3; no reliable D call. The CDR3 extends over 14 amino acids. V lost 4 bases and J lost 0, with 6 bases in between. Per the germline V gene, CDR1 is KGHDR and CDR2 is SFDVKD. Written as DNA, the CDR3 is TGTGCCACCAGTGACGGGAACTCTGGAAACACCATATATTTT. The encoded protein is CATSDGNSGNTIYF.

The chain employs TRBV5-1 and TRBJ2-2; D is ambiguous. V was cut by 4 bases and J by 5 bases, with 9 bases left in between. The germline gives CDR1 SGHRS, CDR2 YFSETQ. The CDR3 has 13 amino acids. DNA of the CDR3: TGCGCCAGCAGCCCACAATTAACCGGGGAGCTGTTTTTT. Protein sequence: CASSPQLTGELFF.

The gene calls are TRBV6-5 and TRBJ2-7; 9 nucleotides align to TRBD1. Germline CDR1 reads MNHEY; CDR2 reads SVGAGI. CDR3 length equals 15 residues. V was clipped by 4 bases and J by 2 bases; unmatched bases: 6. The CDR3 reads CASSSWDRDPYEQYF. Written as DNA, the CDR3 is TGTGCCAGCAGTTCCTGGGACAGGGACCCCTACGAGCAGTACTTC.

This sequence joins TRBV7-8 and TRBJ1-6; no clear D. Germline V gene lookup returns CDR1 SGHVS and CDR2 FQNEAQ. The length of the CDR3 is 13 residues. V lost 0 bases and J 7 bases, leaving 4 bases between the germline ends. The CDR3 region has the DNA TGTGCCAGCAGCTTAGCACGGAATTCACCCCTCCACTTT. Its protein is CASSLARNSPLHF.

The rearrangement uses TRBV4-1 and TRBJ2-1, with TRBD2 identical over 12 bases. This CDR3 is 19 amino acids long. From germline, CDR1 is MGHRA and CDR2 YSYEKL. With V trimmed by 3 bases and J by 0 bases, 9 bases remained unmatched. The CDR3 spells CASSQTGLAGARSYNEQFF. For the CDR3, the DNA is TGCGCCAGCAGCCAGACGGGACTAGCGGGTGCCCGCTCCTACAATGAGCAGTTCTTC.

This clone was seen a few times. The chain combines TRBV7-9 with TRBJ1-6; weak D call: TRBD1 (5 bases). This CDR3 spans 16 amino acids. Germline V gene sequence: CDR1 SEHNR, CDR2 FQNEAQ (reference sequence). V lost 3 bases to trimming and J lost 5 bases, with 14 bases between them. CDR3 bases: TGTGCCAGCAGCTTGGATCAGGGTGGCAATAATTCACCCCTCCACTTT. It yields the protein CASSLDQGGNNSPLHF.

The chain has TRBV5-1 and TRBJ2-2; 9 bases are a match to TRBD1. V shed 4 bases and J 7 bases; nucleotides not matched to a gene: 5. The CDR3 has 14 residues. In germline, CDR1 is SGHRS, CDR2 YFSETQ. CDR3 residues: CASSTGGKHGELFF. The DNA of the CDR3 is TGCGCCAGCAGCACAGGGGGCAAGCACGGGGAGCTGTTTTTT.